The 12 T cell receptor beta chains in this list originate from one sample, sequenced in a study of cytomegalovirus exposure and HLA in healthy donors. Vbeta (60) and Jbeta (13) primers were used in the PCR. Only in-frame clones appear in the TCRdb table, and some are missing; sequencing was by immunoSEQ multiplex PCR. The data show roughly 150,000 clones, roughly 80% seen once. Material for sequencing was PBMCs. The source of these receptors is a man between 40 and 49 years old in good health and CMV-seropositive.

The V and J genes are TRBV19 and TRBJ2-7; TRBD1 matches at 10 bases. Germline assignment: CDR1 LNHDA and CDR2 SQIVND (reference sequence). The CDR3 covers 15 residues. The V and J ends lost 2 bases and 6 bases, in that order; junction bases with no gene match: 7. CDR3 nucleotides: TGTGCCAGTAGTATATTAGGGACAGGGGAAGGCGAGCAGTACTTC. This translates into CASSILGTGEGEQYF.

This chain uses TRBV7-2 with TRBJ1-2; D perhaps matches TRBD1 (6 bases). The CDR3 is 12 amino acids. The V end lost 4 bases, the J end lost 5 bases, and 8 bases lay between the germline ends. Looked up from germline, CDR1 is SGHTA and CDR2 is FQGNSA. Here the CDR3 reads CASSWDIYGYTF. The CDR3 nucleotides read TGTGCCAGCAGCTGGGACATATATGGCTACACCTTC. Using reference TRBV7-2 and TRBJ1-2 for the parts outside the CDR3, the full variable domain is GAGVSQSPSNKVTEKGKDVELRCDPISGHTALYWYRQSLGQGLEFLIYFQGNSAPDKSGLPSDRFSAERTGGSVSTLTIQRTQQEDSAVYLCASSWDIYGYTFGSGTRLTVV.

This rearrangement joins TRBV6-5 to TRBJ2-2; D remains ambiguous. The CDR3 runs 13 residues. Germline assignment: CDR1 MNHEY and CDR2 SVGAGI. The ends were cut back, 2 bases at V and 5 bases at J, with 6 bases in the middle. The CDR3 nucleotides are TGTGCCAGCAGTTACATGGCTACCGGGGAGCTGTTTTTT. This encodes CASSYMATGELFF.

The chain recombines TRBV6-6 with TRBJ2-5; 9 bases are a match to TRBD2. Gene TRBJ2-7 matches the end of the DNA better, so the J call may be wrong. CDR3 length: 14 residues. From germline, CDR1 is MNHNY and CDR2 SVGAGI (reference sequence). CDR3 sequence: CASSSTSGVYEQYF. The CDR3 DNA reads as TGTGCCAGCAGTTCGACTAGCGGTGTGTACGAGCAGTACTTC.

This chain uses TRBV27 with TRBJ2-7; 12 bases fit TRBD2. The CDR3 has 19 residues. Trimming cost V 0 bases and J 1 base; bases outside gene matches: 10. Germline V CDR1 and CDR2: MNHEY, SMNVEV (reference sequence). The CDR3 DNA sequence: TGTGCCAGCAGTTTATCGACTAGCGGGAGTCGAGGGTTTTCCTACGAGCAGTACTTC. As protein: CASSLSTSGSRGFSYEQYF.

The chain joins TRBV12-5 to TRBJ1-4, with D maybe TRBD1 (6 bases). V was pared by 2 bases and J by 8 bases, with 15 bases between. This CDR3 spans 15 amino acids. Germline V gives CDR1 LGHNT, CDR2 FRNRAP. The CDR3 loop reads CASGLWGGRGEKLFF. The DNA for the CDR3 is TGTGCTAGTGGTTTGTGGGGGGGGCGCGGGGAAAAACTGTTTTTT.

V gene TRBV2 combines with J gene TRBJ2-7; D not certain. This CDR3 has 14 residues. Germline values: CDR1 SNHLY, CDR2 FYNNEI. V gave up 10 bases and J gave up 0 bases, with 16 bases separating them. DNA of the CDR3: TGTGCCACCAAGTACAGACCCTTCTCCTACGAGCAGTACTTC. Translated, it gives CATKYRPFSYEQYF.

The chain has TRBV6-5 and TRBJ1-2; TRBD1 is a possible D gene (6 bases). The V end lost 5 bases, the J end lost 13 bases, and 14 bases lay between the germline ends. CDR1 is MNHEY, CDR2 SVGAGI, per germline. This CDR3 region has 11 residues. The CDR3 spells CASSERGTVTF. CDR3 sequence (DNA): TGTGCCAGCAGTGAGAGGGGGACGGTCACCTTC.

This clone was recorded a few times. The J gene is TRBJ1-1, the V gene TRBV12-5; D perhaps matches TRBD1 (5 bases). The CDR3 runs to 13 residues. The ends were cut back, 0 bases at V and 8 bases at J, with 10 bases in the middle. The germline V gene has CDR1 LGHNT and CDR2 FRNRAP. The CDR3 sequence is CASGLVRGLEAFF. The CDR3, as DNA: TGTGCTAGTGGTTTGGTTCGGGGACTCGAAGCTTTCTTT.

This rearrangement joins TRBV30 to TRBJ2-1, with a weak D call TRBD2 (5 bases). V was clipped by 0 bases and J by 0 bases, with 15 bases between them. Germline V gives CDR1 GTSNPN, CDR2 SVGIG (reference sequence). The CDR3 contains 17 residues. For the CDR3, the DNA is TGTGCCTGGAGTGTAGACGCGCGGCGGGTCTCCTACAATGAGCAGTTCTTC. The encoded protein is CAWSVDARRVSYNEQFF.

The genes are TRBV6-1 and TRBJ1-4, with 8 positions matching TRBD1. The CDR3 length is 13 residues. V lost 10 bases and J lost 8; bases outside the gene matches: 9. CDR1 is MNHNS and CDR2 is SASEGT in the germline V gene. CDR3 nucleotide sequence: TGTGCCATTAGGGACAGGCCGAGGGAAAAACTGTTTTTT. Its translation: CAIRDRPREKLFF.

J is TRBJ2-7 and V is TRBV11-2; TRBD1 might be the D (5 bases). Trimming left V 0 bases short and J 10 bases short, with 16 bases between. There are 14 residues in the CDR3. The germline V gene encodes CDR1 SGHAT and CDR2 FQNNGV. The CDR3 loop is CASSLDRRSQGQYF. In DNA, the CDR3 is TGTGCCAGCAGCTTAGATCGGCGGTCCCAGGGTCAGTACTTC.